This T cell receptor beta chain was identified during a study of T cells after posttransplantation cyclophosphamide. In germline, CDR1 is ENHRY, CDR2 SYGVKD. This CDR3 region has 14 residues. Study observations and caveats: Recipient CMV seropositivity and CMV reactivation strongly tracked TRB clonality.

The table lists this clone with a few counts. The antigen remains undetermined. Relative to the germline gene, one junction end is altered; a read error may explain this. Treatment was busulfan-fludarabine conditioning, a marrow graft, and cyclophosphamide on days +3 and +4. Here immunoSEQ multiplex PCR was the method, and the copy in TCRdb shows in-frame clones only, minus some. This sample carries roughly 15,000 clones, none of them present only once. The input for sequencing was PBMCs, taken about 1,000 days after allogeneic stem cell transplant with posttransplant cyclophosphamide. This receptor was obtained from a female patient aged 40-50 years who received an allogeneic stem cell transplant from a related donor, was CMV-positive, and had no GVHD. These T cells may partly come from the graft donor. This chain links TRBV10-3 with TRBJ2-7, with D tentatively TRBD2 (6 bases). The CDR3 DNA reads as TGTGCCATCACTGAGACTAGGAGCTCCTACGAGCAGTACTTC. Amino acid sequence: CAITETRSSYEQYF.